The T cell receptor beta chain described here comes from a study of cytomegalovirus exposure and HLA in healthy donors. This CDR3 has 13 residues. V gave up 6 bases and J gave up 6 bases, with 15 bases separating them. Germline V gene lookup returns CDR1 MNHEY and CDR2 SVGAGI. Whole-study results and caveats: An analysis that came later showed most CMV-associated TCR beta chains appearing HLA-restricted. One cluster of highly shared sequence variants probably arose as a sequencing artifact.

The primer mix had 60 Vbeta and 13 Jbeta primers. TCRdb keeps only in-frame clones here, not all; method: immunoSEQ multiplex PCR. Among roughly 230,000 clones listed, about 90% were seen once. Each donor was healthy, and each was a bone marrow donor. Comments on this clone: Its antigen is not known.

The sequenced material came from PBMCs. V and J are TRBV6-5 and TRBJ2-7, with a weak D call TRBD2 (6 bases). The sequence derives from a girl aged 2 to 9 in good health and CMV-seronegative. The CDR3 region is CASSRPAGLEQYF. The DNA for the CDR3 is TGTGCCAGCAGCCGACCCGCGGGGCTCGAGCAGTACTTC.